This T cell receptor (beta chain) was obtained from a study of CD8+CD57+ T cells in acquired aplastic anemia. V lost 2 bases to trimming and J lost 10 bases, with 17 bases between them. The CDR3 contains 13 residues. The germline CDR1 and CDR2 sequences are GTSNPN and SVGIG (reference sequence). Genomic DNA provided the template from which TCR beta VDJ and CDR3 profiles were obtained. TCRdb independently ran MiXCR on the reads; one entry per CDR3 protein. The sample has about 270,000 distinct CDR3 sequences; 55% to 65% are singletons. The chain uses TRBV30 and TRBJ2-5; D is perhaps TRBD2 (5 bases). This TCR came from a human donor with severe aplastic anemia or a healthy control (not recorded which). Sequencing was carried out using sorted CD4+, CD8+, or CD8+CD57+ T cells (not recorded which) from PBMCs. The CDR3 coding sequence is TGTGCCTGGAGTCTAGGACGGAACCGGGGCCAGTACTTC. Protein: CAWSLGRNRGQYF.